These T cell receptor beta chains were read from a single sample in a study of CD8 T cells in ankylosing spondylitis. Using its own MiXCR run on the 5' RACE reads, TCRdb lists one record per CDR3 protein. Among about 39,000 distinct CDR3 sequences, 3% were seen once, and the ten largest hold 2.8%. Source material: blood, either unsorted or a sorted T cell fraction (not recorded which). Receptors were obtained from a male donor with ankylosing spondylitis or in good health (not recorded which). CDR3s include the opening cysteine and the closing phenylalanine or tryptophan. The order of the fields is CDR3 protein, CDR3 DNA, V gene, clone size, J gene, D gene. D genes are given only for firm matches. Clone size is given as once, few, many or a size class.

CASSVGTSLNGELFF TGTGCCAGCAGCGTAGGGACTTCTTTGAACGGGGAGCTGTTTTTT TRBV9 few TRBJ2-2 NA
CASSQEGLASGETQYF TGTGCCAGCAGCCAAGAAGGGCTAGCATCCGGAGAGACCCAGTACTTC TRBV4-2 medium-sized TRBJ2-5 NA
CASSVGQWKTQYF TGTGCCAGCAGCGTAGGACAGTGGAAGACCCAGTACTTC TRBV9 many TRBJ2-5 NA
CASSPGQGGHQPQHF TGTGCCAGCAGCCCGGGACAGGGGGGGCATCAGCCCCAGCATTTT TRBV9 many TRBJ1-5 TRBD1
CASSVGGPSSYNEQFF TGTGCCAGCAGCGTCGGGGGCCCCAGCTCCTACAATGAGCAGTTCTTC TRBV9 many TRBJ2-1 NA
CASSVALEDSQETQYF TGTGCCAGCAGCGTAGCTCTAGAGGACAGTCAAGAGACCCAGTACTTC TRBV9 many TRBJ2-5 NA
CASSVARGLAYTGELFF TGTGCCAGCAGCGTAGCTCGGGGACTAGCGTACACCGGGGAGCTGTTTTTT TRBV9 many TRBJ2-2 TRBD2
CASSVGYGDKNIQYF TGTGCCAGCAGCGTAGGGTACGGCGACAAAAACATTCAGTACTTC TRBV9 many TRBJ2-4 NA
CASSPEGGYSNQPQHF TGTGCCAGCAGCCCCGAGGGGGGGTATAGCAATCAGCCCCAGCATTTT TRBV9 many TRBJ1-5 NA
CASSVASVAYNEQFF TGTGCCAGCAGCGTAGCTAGCGTCGCCTACAATGAGCAGTTCTTC TRBV9 many TRBJ2-1 NA
CASSSWGEETQYF TGTGCCAGCAGCTCGTGGGGGGAAGAGACCCAGTACTTC TRBV9 many TRBJ2-5 NA
CASSHTSGRPDTQYF TGTGCCAGCAGCCATACTAGCGGGCGCCCAGATACGCAGTATTTT TRBV9 many TRBJ2-3 TRBD2
CASSVEPQGANYGYTF TGTGCCAGCAGCGTGGAACCACAGGGGGCTAACTATGGCTACACCTTC TRBV9 many TRBJ1-2 TRBD1
CASSVTGGNQPQHF TGTGCCAGCAGCGTAACAGGGGGAAATCAGCCCCAGCATTTT TRBV9 many TRBJ1-5 TRBD1
CASSAKDRGLITGELFF TGTGCCAGCAGCGCCAAGGACAGGGGGCTGATCACCGGGGAGCTGTTTTTT TRBV9 many TRBJ2-2 TRBD1
CASSLWEYTDTQYF TGTGCCAGCAGCCTCTGGGAGTACACAGATACGCAGTATTTT TRBV9 many TRBJ2-3 NA
CASSVKSDSNTGELFF TGTGCCAGCAGCGTAAAGTCAGATTCGAACACCGGGGAGCTGTTTTTT TRBV9 many TRBJ2-2 NA
CASSVGWGSDNSPLHF TGTGCCAGCAGCGTTGGGTGGGGCTCAGATAATTCACCCCTCCACTTT TRBV9 many TRBJ1-6 NA